One and the same sample provided the 5 T cell receptor beta chains below, sequenced in a study of cytomegalovirus exposure and HLA in healthy donors. 60 Vbeta and 13 Jbeta primers were used in PCR. Only in-frame clones appear in the TCRdb table, and some are missing; sequencing was by immunoSEQ multiplex PCR. The sample lists approximately 110,000 clones, 69% occurring once. Material: PBMCs. These receptors came from a man aged 25 to 40 in good health and CMV-seronegative.

The V and J genes are TRBV19 and TRBJ1-3, with D possibly being TRBD1 (6 bases). This CDR3 spans 15 amino acids. Trimming took off 7 bases at V and 2 bases at J, with 15 bases between the two ends. Germline V gene sequence: CDR1 LNHDA, CDR2 SQIVND (reference sequence). The CDR3 DNA follows: TGTGCCAGTACGAATAGGGGGGGTCCTGGAAACACCATATATTTT. Its translation is CASTNRGGPGNTIYF. Full variable domain (missing parts from reference TRBV19 and TRBJ1-3): DGGITQSPKYLFRKEGQNVTLSCEQNLNHDAMYWYRQDPGQGLRLIYYSQIVNDFQKGDIAEGYSVSREKKESFPLTVTSAQKNPTAFYLCASTNRGGPGNTIYFGEGSWLTVV.

V is TRBV11-2 and J is TRBJ2-1; 10 bases align to TRBD2. This CDR3 has 17 residues. The germline V gene encodes CDR1 SGHAT and CDR2 FQNNGV. V lost 1 base and J lost 4; bases outside the gene matches: 7. Written as DNA, the CDR3 is TGTGCCAGCAGCTTAGGGGGTAGGACTAGCGGTTACAATGAGCAGTTCTTC. Encoded protein: CASSLGGRTSGYNEQFF.

This clone was detected only a few times. The gene calls are TRBV20-1 and TRBJ1-4; D is unresolved. The CDR3 is made up of 11 amino acids. The ends were cut back, 2 bases at V and 6 bases at J, with 4 bases in the middle. Germline V gene data show CDR1 as DFQATT and CDR2 as SNEGSKA (reference sequence). The CDR3 DNA is TGCAGTGCTAGACAGTATGAAAAACTGTTTTTT. It specifies CSARQYEKLFF.

V and J are TRBV6-5 and TRBJ2-7; 7 bases map to TRBD1. CDR3 length: 14 residues. Trimming at V came to 6 bases and at J to 1 base, leaving 6 bases not matched to a gene. Germline V gene sequence: CDR1 MNHEY, CDR2 SVGAGI. CDR3 nucleotides: TGTGCCAGCAGATCGGACAGGTCGTCCTACGAGCAGTACTTC. Residues: CASRSDRSSYEQYF.

This clone came up a few times. This sequence joins TRBV6-6 and TRBJ1-2; 8 bases are shared with TRBD1. With V trimmed by 11 bases and J by 4 bases, 18 bases remained unmatched. Germline CDR1 reads MNHNY; CDR2 reads SVGAGI (reference sequence). The CDR3 has 16 amino acids. In DNA, the CDR3 is TGTGCCGTCCGATCTCCAAACCAGGGGGCAGGCTATGGCTACACCTTC. It yields the protein CAVRSPNQGAGYGYTF.